The source of this T cell receptor beta chain is a study of T cell responses to AZD1222 COVID-19 vaccine. Study-wide results and limits: Within unmutated variant regions lay the reported targets of nearly half of spike-specific TCRs. The study found vaccine-associated CD4 TCRs spanning spike, dominant at 160-218 and 743-854. Clonal diversity may have been underestimated in mostly white British donors.

The assay was immunoSEQ multiplex PCR, and TCRdb's table has in-frame clones only and misses some. The sample yields under 55,000 clones, around 84% seen once. CDR1 is WNHNN and CDR2 is SYGVQD in the germline V gene (reference sequence). Trimming took 3 bases from V and 1 from J; bases not matched to a gene: 4. The CDR3 is 15 residues long. The sample holds a few counts of this clone. Its antigen is currently unknown. The sequencing used peripheral blood, collected on day 0 of AZD1222 vaccination. This TCR was sampled from an adult in good health. The chain is built from TRBV10-1 and TRBJ1-1, with 8 bases aligning to TRBD1. In DNA form, the CDR3 reads TGCGCCAGCAGTGACCCCGGACAGGGGAACACTGAAGCTTTCTTT. Protein: CASSDPGQGNTEAFF.